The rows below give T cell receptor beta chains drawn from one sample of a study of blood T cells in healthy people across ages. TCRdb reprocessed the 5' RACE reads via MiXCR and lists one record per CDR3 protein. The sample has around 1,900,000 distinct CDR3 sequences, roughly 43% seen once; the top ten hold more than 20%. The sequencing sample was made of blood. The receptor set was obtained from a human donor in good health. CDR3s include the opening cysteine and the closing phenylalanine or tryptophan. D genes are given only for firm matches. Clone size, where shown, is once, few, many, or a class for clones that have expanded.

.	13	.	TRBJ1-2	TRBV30	TGTGCCTGGAGTGCTCAGGGGAACTATGGCTACACCTTC	CAWSAQGNYGYTF
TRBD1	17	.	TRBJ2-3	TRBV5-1	TGCGCCAGCAGCTCAAAAGCGACAGGGGTTGGAACAGATACGCAGTATTTT	CASSSKATGVGTDTQYF
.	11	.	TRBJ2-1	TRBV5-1	TGCGCCAGCAGCTTGGGGGTCTATCAGTTCTTC	CASSLGVYQFF
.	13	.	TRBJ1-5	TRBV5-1	TGCGCCAGCAGCATCGGGGTCAATCAGCCCCAGCATTTT	CASSIGVNQPQHF
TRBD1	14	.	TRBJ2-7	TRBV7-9	TGTGCCAGAATACAGGGGGATCTGGCCTACGAGCAGTACTTC	CARIQGDLAYEQYF
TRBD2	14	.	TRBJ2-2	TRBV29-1	TGCAGCGTCGGTTATAGCGGGGTAACCGGGGAGCTGTTTTTT	CSVGYSGVTGELFF
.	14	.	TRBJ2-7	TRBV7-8	TGTGCCAGCAGCTTAGCACAGGATGGCTACGAGCAGTACTTC	CASSLAQDGYEQYF
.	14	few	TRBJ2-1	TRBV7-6	TGTGCCAGCAGCTTAGATTTGACAGCCTATGAGCAGTTCTTC	CASSLDLTAYEQFF
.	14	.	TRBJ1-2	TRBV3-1	TGTGCCGGCAGCCCACGGTCGTGCCCCTATGGCTACACCTTC	CAGSPRSCPYGYTF
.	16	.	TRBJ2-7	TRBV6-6	TGTGCCAGCAGACCCCGATTCAAGGACGGCAACTACGAGCAGTACTTC	CASRPRFKDGNYEQYF
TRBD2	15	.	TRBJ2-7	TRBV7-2	TGTGCCAGCAGCCTTGGGACTAGTACATCCTACGAGCAGTACTTC	CASSLGTSTSYEQYF